Following are 21 T cell receptor beta chains from one sample sequenced in a study of T-cell reconstitution after alpha-beta-depleted transplantation in children. As it was prepared, the TCRbeta library received unique molecular identifiers. TCRdb redid the calling of the PCR reads with MiXCR, one entry per CDR3 protein. The sample includes approximately 340,000 distinct CDR3 sequences, 10% to 13% of them seen just once. Sequences were derived from PBMCs from the stem cell graft donor, sampled from the stem cell graft. All receptors derive from a human donor who donated a stem cell graft to a child with acute lymphoblastic leukemia.

This clonotype was seen repeatedly, ten times or more. This may be a read error: a much more frequent sequence differs by one nucleotide. This chain uses TRBV7-2 with TRBJ2-3; D is undetermined. Trimming removed 1 base from V and 1 base from J, with 3 bases in between. CDR3 size: 13 residues. CDR1 and CDR2 (germline): SGHTA, FQGNSA. CDR3 DNA sequence: TGTGCCAGCAGCTTAGGGCGCACAGATACGCAGTATTTT. Translation gives CASSLGRTDTQYF.

Many counts were recorded for this clonotype. This chain uses TRBV4-1 with TRBJ2-7; 10 bases align to TRBD2. Unmatched junction bases numbered 6, after V lost 4 bases and J lost 6 bases. The CDR3 loop spans 14 amino acids. CDR1 is MGHRA and CDR2 is YSYEKL in the germline V gene. CDR3 loop: CASSLNGLAVEQYF. The CDR3 DNA reads TGCGCCAGCAGCCTAAACGGACTAGCGGTCGAGCAGTACTTC.

This clonotype was observed a handful of times. The chain is built from TRBV6-1 and TRBJ1-2; 9 nucleotides agree with TRBD1. Trimming took 6 bases from V and 8 from J; bases not matched to a gene: 7. Germline values: CDR1 MNHNS, CDR2 SASEGT. The CDR3 contains 13 residues. The CDR3 nucleotides are TGTGCCAGCAGAACTACAGGGGGCTGGGGCTACACCTTC. It yields the protein CASRTTGGWGYTF.

This clonotype was detected many times. This sequence joins TRBV25-1 and TRBJ1-1, with 7 bases lining up with TRBD1. Germline CDR1 and CDR2: MGHDK and SYGVNS. The CDR3 contains 15 residues. V shed 5 bases, J shed 5 bases, and the junction held 11 bases outside the gene matches. CDR3 protein: CASSRRAGGKTEAFF. DNA for the CDR3: TGTGCCAGCAGTAGGCGAGCAGGGGGGAAGACTGAAGCTTTCTTT.

The chain is built from TRBV20-1 and TRBJ2-7; TRBD2 matches 7 bases. The CDR3 is 17 residues long. V was clipped by 3 bases and J by 2 bases; unmatched bases: 16. Germline assignment: CDR1 DFQATT and CDR2 SNEGSKA (reference sequence). This CDR3 is CSARGEGARIFPYEQYF. In DNA form, the CDR3 reads TGCAGTGCTAGGGGGGAGGGAGCCCGTATCTTTCCCTACGAGCAGTACTTC.

This clonotype was recorded many times. The gene calls are TRBV6-1 and TRBJ2-3, with 7 bases matching TRBD2. Germline CDR1 reads MNHNS; CDR2 reads SASEGT. The trim removed 5 bases at V and 6 bases at J, leaving 8 bases unmatched. The CDR3 consists of 14 residues. CDR3 bases: TGTGCCAGCAGTCGAGGGGACTACGTGGATACGCAGTATTTT. This sequence encodes CASSRGDYVDTQYF.

The chain has TRBV19 and TRBJ2-1; 8 bases fit TRBD1. CDR1 LNHDA and CDR2 SQIVND come from the germline V gene (reference sequence). The CDR3 has 16 residues. V lost 5 bases, J lost 3 bases, and 9 bases stayed unmatched. The CDR3 here is CASSLSGTGFYNEQFF. The CDR3 nucleotides read TGTGCCAGTAGTCTGTCCGGGACAGGTTTCTACAATGAGCAGTTCTTC.

The genes are TRBV12-3 or TRBV12-4 and TRBJ2-2, with a tentative D call TRBD1 (6 bases). Trimming stripped 5 bases from V and 5 bases from J, with 9 bases between. The CDR3 covers 13 residues. In DNA form, the CDR3 reads TGTGCCAGCAGTAGGGGGAAAACCGGGGAGCTGTTTTTT. This encodes CASSRGKTGELFF.

J is TRBJ2-1 and V is TRBV29-1, with D possibly being TRBD2 (6 bases). The V and J ends lost 7 bases and 6 bases respectively, with 19 bases between them. CDR3 length: 14 residues. The germline gives CDR1 SQVTM, CDR2 ANQGSEA. This chain's CDR3 is CSAPKGSGPNEQFF. The DNA of the CDR3 is TGCAGCGCTCCCAAGGGGAGCGGGCCCAATGAGCAGTTCTTC.

The CDR3 sequence: CSVEGGLAGGTETQYF. The CDR3 DNA sequence: TGCAGCGTTGAAGGAGGACTAGCGGGAGGGACAGAGACCCAGTACTTC. This chain joins TRBV29-1 and TRBJ2-5, with TRBD2 matching 15 bases. The CDR3 spans 16 residues. The germline CDR1 and CDR2 sequences are SQVTM and ANQGSEA. The J segment lost 4 bases and the V segment lost 1 base, leaving 4 bases of the junction unmatched.

This clonotype was recorded a few times. The rearrangement joins TRBV4-2 to TRBJ2-1, with 12 bases lining up with TRBD2. Looked up from germline, CDR1 is LGHNA and CDR2 is YNFKEQ. The CDR3 spans 19 residues. The V and J ends lost 1 base and 0 bases, in that order; junction bases with no gene match: 7. The CDR3 nucleotides are TGTGCCAGCAGCCAAGGCGGGACTAGCGGGCCAAGCTCCTACAATGAGCAGTTCTTC. Amino acid sequence: CASSQGGTSGPSSYNEQFF.

This clonotype was seen a few times. This chain joins TRBV2 and TRBJ2-3; no definite D call. The CDR3 is made up of 12 amino acids. Germline assignment: CDR1 SNHLY and CDR2 FYNNEI. V gave up 8 bases and J gave up 1 base, with 7 bases separating them. CDR3 loop: CASGWGTDTQYF. Written as DNA, the CDR3 is TGTGCCAGCGGGTGGGGCACAGATACGCAGTATTTT.

The chain uses TRBV4-1 and TRBJ1-5; 7 bases align to TRBD1. The CDR3 covers 15 residues. V shed 2 bases, J shed 4 bases, and the junction held 5 bases outside the gene matches. Germline V gene lookup returns CDR1 MGHRA and CDR2 YSYEKL. The CDR3 nucleotides read TGCGCCAGCAGCCAATGGGAGGGGGCTAATCAGCCCCAGCATTTT. Protein product: CASSQWEGANQPQHF.

Comments on this clonotype: Since a much larger clone is just one base distant, this may be a read error. The chain employs TRBV6-2 or TRBV6-3 and TRBJ2-1; no clear D gene. This CDR3 has 15 residues. Germline CDR1 and CDR2: MNHEY and SVGEGT. V lost 6 bases and J 0 bases, leaving 12 bases between the germline ends. CDR3 in amino acids: CASSPDPGSYNEQFF. In DNA, the CDR3 is TGTGCCAGCAGCCCCGACCCGGGCTCCTACAATGAGCAGTTCTTC.

This clonotype appeared a few times. The chain employs TRBV12-3 or TRBV12-4 and TRBJ2-7, with a weak D call TRBD2 (5 bases). CDR3 length equals 14 residues. V was cut by 5 bases and J by 0 bases, with 11 bases left in between. The CDR3 spells CASSQLGISYEQYF. The CDR3 DNA follows: TGTGCCAGCAGTCAACTAGGGATCTCCTACGAGCAGTACTTC.

This clonotype was seen ten or more times. V usage is TRBV28 and J usage is TRBJ2-5, with 8 bases lining up with TRBD1. The CDR3 is 14 amino acids. Germline V gene sequence: CDR1 MDHEN, CDR2 SYDVKM. V dropped 4 bases and J dropped 4; count of bases not matched to a gene: 5. DNA of the CDR3: TGTGCCAGCAGTTCATCAGGGGGCACAGAGACCCAGTACTTC. Amino acids: CASSSSGGTETQYF.

The genes are TRBV5-1 and TRBJ2-3; 10 bases fit TRBD2. V trimming: 4 bases; J trimming: 0 bases; junction bases outside the gene matches: 8. The CDR3 runs 17 residues. The germline V gene has CDR1 SGHRS and CDR2 YFSETQ. CDR3 nucleotides: TGCGCCAGCAGCACCGGGACTAGCGCCTCTAGCACAGATACGCAGTATTTT. Translated, it gives CASSTGTSASSTDTQYF.

This chain uses TRBV20-1 with TRBJ2-3; 11 positions agree with TRBD2. The CDR3 has 17 amino acids. V was pared by 4 bases and J by 0 bases, with 9 bases of the junction left unmatched. The germline gives CDR1 DFQATT, CDR2 SNEGSKA (reference sequence). DNA of the CDR3: TGCAGTGCTAACCCAACCGGGACTAGCGGAAGCACAGATACGCAGTATTTT. It yields the protein CSANPTGTSGSTDTQYF.

The J gene is TRBJ1-6, the V gene TRBV5-1; D is ambiguous. V lost 1 base to trimming and J lost 6 bases, with 5 bases between them. The CDR3 has 13 amino acids. Per germline, CDR1 SGHRS and CDR2 YFSETQ. CDR3 loop: CASSLTLNSPLHF. DNA for the CDR3: TGCGCCAGCAGCTTGACTCTTAATTCACCCCTCCACTTT.

This clonotype was found a few times. The V gene is TRBV4-1, the J gene TRBJ1-2, with D perhaps TRBD1 (5 bases). V gave up 3 bases and J gave up 8 bases, with 16 bases separating them. The CDR3 runs to 14 residues. Germline V gene lookup returns CDR1 MGHRA and CDR2 YSYEKL. The CDR3: CASSQGTGRAGYTF. Here the CDR3 DNA reads TGCGCCAGCAGCCAGGGGACGGGGCGGGCGGGCTACACCTTC.

V is TRBV6-1 and J is TRBJ2-5; D may be TRBD2 (6 bases). CDR3 length: 14 amino acids. Germline loops: CDR1 MNHNS, CDR2 SASEGT. The germline V and J ends were trimmed by 3 bases and 1 base, with 9 bases remaining between them. The CDR3 loop is CASSDRGTQETQYF. The CDR3 region has the DNA TGTGCCAGCAGTGACCGGGGGACCCAAGAGACCCAGTACTTC.